This T cell receptor beta chain was sequenced during a study of blood T cell repertoires in COVID-19 (dated by TCRdb to 2020 to 2021). Some background on the complete study: Samples from collaborators originated in the United States, Italy and Spain and spanned both the acute and convalescent phases of COVID-19. Where HLA class I and class II types were available, the types were taken from metadata supplied by the sample provider, not from assay-based typing. Nearly every sample came with metadata listing a de-identified subject ID, COVID-19 status, age in years and sex. Subjects who had been exposed to COVID-19, were actively infected with it, or had recovered from it provided the deeply sampled blood TCRbeta repertoires that made up the dataset. The samples were drawn from the first 160 participants of the ongoing ImmuneRACE study and from 950 to 1,500 subjects provided by 6 global collaborators. The repertoires were made available in a free public database intended to serve as a resource for research on the immune response to SARS-CoV-2. The prospective study material was composed of cDNA or gDNA derived from T cells, B-cell-depleted T cells, or PBMCs. Broad study findings and their caveats: How much clinical and demographic metadata was included differed by source and by participant, and the metadata was provided uncurated.

V and J are truncated by 1 base and 4 bases respectively, leaving an intervening sequence of 16 bases. CDR1 and CDR2 (SGHVS, FQNEAQ) derive from the germline V gene. The CDR3 holds 16 amino acids from the cysteine to the phenylalanine. The read is trimmed to its CDR3 DNA, 48 bases read in frame from base 1. TCRbeta CDR3 regions were amplified from genomic DNA using the immunoSEQ Assay, a bias-controlled multiplex PCR. As for how the authors treated the data: Within the assay, amplification of reference gene primers was used to estimate how many nucleated cells each sample contained. To quantify the absolute abundance of each unique TCRbeta CDR3 rearrangement, sequence reads were collapsed and filtered. For each sample, productive Simpson clonality was calculated as the square root of Simpson's diversity index across productive rearrangements. TCRdb stores this immuneACCESS table with in-frame sequences only. Part of the clones is absent; in the studies checked, under half of the shortfall reflects unresolved V genes, and no reason is known for the rest. V, J and clone size are those of that table, while D and trimming were read from the DNA. This sample is represented by 50,000 to 75,000 clones; 88% of them were singletons. The ten largest clones represent about 22% of the sample.

Collaborating institutions collected whole blood in K2EDTA tubes following their own protocols. For TCRbeta analysis, collaborators shipped samples in one of three forms: frozen whole blood, isolated PBMCs, or DNA extracted from either of those sample types. Turning to this clone: What antigen it recognizes has not been identified. No much larger clonotype is one base removed from it; base qualities were not supplied.

The clonotype comes from a woman aged 50 to 60 with active or convalescent COVID-19. Sample: peripheral blood. This sequence uses TRBV7-8 and TRBJ1-2, with TRBD1 as a weak D call on 6 bases. The encoded CDR3 is CASSLGNREEFYGYTF. The bases read TGTGCCAGCAGCTTAGGGAACAGGGAAGAATTCTATGGCTACACCTTC.